The 3 T cell receptor beta chains in this list originate from one sample, sequenced in a study of molecular identifiers for immune sequencing clone quantification. TCRdb reprocessed the PCR reads with MiXCR, giving one entry per CDR3 protein. The table records about half a million distinct CDR3 sequences, roughly 23% of them present only once. Material: naive CD8+ T cells from blood, with Jurkat cell RNA spiked in. Indicated subset: FACS-sorted CD8+CD4-CCR7+CD45RA+ naive T cells. These receptors came from a human donor in good health. Some libraries in this study had Jurkat cell RNA spiked in.

As regards this clonotype: This could be a read error, since a much larger clone is one nucleotide away. The V call is TRBV5-1, the J call TRBJ2-7, with 10 bases aligning to TRBD2. CDR1 and CDR2 from the germline V gene are SGHRS and YFSETQ. The CDR3 extends over 17 amino acids. V lost 0 bases and J lost 1; bases outside the gene matches: 7. CDR3 amino acids: CASSLDSPAGGSYEQYF. CDR3 coding DNA: TGCGCCAGCAGCTTGGATAGTCCAGCGGGAGGGTCCTACGAGCAGTACTTC.

This clonotype was detected ten times or more. This chain connects TRBV14 to TRBJ1-1, with a possible D match to TRBD1 (6 bases). The germline V gene encodes CDR1 SGHDN and CDR2 FVKESK. This CDR3 is built from 15 residues. V shed 4 bases and J shed 2 bases, with 14 bases lying between them. The DNA for the CDR3 is TGTGCCAGCAGCCGAGGCCCAGGGGTTAACACTGAAGCTTTCTTT. It encodes CASSRGPGVNTEAFF.

This clonotype has just a few counts. The rearrangement joins TRBV4-3 to TRBJ2-2; TRBD2 matches 9 bases. This CDR3 has 17 residues. CDR1 and CDR2 from the germline V gene are LGHNA and YSLEER. The trim removed 0 bases at V and 6 bases at J, leaving 8 bases unmatched. Here the CDR3 DNA reads TGCGCCAGCAGCCAAGAATACCCCGGGACTAGCCCCGGGGAGCTGTTTTTT. Residues: CASSQEYPGTSPGELFF.